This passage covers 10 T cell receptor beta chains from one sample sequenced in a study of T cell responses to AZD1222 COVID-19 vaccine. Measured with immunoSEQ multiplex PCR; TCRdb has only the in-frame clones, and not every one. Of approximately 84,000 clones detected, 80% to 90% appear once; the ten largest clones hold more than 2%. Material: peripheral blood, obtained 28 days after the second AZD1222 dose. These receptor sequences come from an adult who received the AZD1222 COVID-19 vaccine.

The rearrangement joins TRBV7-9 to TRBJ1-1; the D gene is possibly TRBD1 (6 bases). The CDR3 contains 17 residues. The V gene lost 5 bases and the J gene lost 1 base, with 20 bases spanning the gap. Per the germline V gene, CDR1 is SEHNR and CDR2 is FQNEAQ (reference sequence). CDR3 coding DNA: TGTGCCAGCAGCCCGGGCGGGGGCGGCTATAAGAACACTGAAGCTTTCTTT. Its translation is CASSPGGGGYKNTEAFF.

The CDR3 spells CAWSIYGSINQPQHF. The CDR3 DNA reads TGTGCCTGGAGTATTTACGGAAGTATCAATCAGCCCCAGCATTTT. The chain recombines TRBV30 with TRBJ1-5; no clear D. Germline V gene sequence: CDR1 GTSNPN, CDR2 SVGIG (reference sequence). The V end was cut by 2 bases, the J end by 3 bases, with 14 bases between. The CDR3 contains 15 residues.

CDR3 DNA: TGCAGCGTTGGGACAGGGGGTGCCTACGAGCAGTACTTC. As protein: CSVGTGGAYEQYF. J is TRBJ2-7 and V is TRBV29-1, with 10 bases matching TRBD1. J lost 2 bases, V lost 4 bases, and 2 bases had no gene match. Germline-derived CDR1 and CDR2 are SQVTM and ANQGSEA. This CDR3 spans 13 amino acids.

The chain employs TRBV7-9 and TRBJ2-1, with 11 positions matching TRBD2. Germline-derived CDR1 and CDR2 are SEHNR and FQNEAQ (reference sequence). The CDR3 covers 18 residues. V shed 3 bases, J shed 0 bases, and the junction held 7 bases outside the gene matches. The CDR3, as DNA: TGTGCCAGCAGCTTGGGTAGCGGGGGGGTAAGCTCCTACAATGAGCAGTTCTTC. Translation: CASSLGSGGVSSYNEQFF.

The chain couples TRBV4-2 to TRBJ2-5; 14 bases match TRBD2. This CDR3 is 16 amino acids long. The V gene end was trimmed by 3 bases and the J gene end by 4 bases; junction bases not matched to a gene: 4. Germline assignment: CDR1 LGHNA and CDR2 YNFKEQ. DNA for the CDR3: TGTGCCAGCAGCCAGGGACTAGCGGGAGTAGGAGAGACCCAGTACTTC. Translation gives CASSQGLAGVGETQYF.

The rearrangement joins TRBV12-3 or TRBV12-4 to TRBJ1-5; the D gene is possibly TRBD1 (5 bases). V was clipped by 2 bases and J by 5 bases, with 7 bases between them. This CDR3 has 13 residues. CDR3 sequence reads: CASSLLGDQPQHF. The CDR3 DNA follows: TGTGCCAGCAGTTTACTGGGGGATCAGCCCCAGCATTTT.

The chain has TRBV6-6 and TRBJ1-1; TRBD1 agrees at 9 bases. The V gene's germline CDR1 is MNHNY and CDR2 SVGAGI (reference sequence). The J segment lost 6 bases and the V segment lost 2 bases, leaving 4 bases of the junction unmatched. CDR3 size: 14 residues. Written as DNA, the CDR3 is TGTGCCAGCAGTTACGGGGGGACAGGGCCTGAAGCTTTCTTT. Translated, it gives CASSYGGTGPEAFF.

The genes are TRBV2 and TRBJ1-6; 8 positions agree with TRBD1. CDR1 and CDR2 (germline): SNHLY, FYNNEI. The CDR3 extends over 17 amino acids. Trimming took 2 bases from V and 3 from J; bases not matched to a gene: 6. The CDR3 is CASSESDRDFYNSPLHF. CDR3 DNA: TGTGCCAGCAGTGAATCGGACAGGGACTTCTATAATTCACCCCTCCACTTT.

The DNA for the CDR3 is TGTGCCAGCAGCTACCAGGGACAGGCGGCCGAGCAGTACTTC. Residues: CASSYQGQAAEQYF. The J gene is TRBJ2-7, the V gene TRBV6-5, with 8 bases fitting TRBD1. CDR3 size: 14 residues. CDR1 is MNHEY, CDR2 SVGAGI, per germline. V was clipped by 6 bases and J by 6 bases; unmatched bases: 10.

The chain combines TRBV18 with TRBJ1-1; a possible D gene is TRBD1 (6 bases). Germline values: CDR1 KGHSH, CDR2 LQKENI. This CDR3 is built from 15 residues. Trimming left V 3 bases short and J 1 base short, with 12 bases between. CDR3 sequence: CASSPGARGNTEAFF. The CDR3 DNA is TGTGCCAGCTCACCGGGGGCAAGAGGGAACACTGAAGCTTTCTTT.